This T cell receptor (beta chain) was observed in a study of CD8 T cells in ankylosing spondylitis. Study conclusions and caveats: Disease-linked clones proved CD8+ and comparatively uncommon in peripheral blood. Significant enrichment of disease-linked clones was reported in matched ankylosing spondylitis synovial fluid.

Remarks on this clonotype: Its antigen is undetermined.

CDR1 SGHRS and CDR2 YFSETQ come from the germline V gene. V was shortened by 0 bases and J by 8 bases, with 14 bases between the two germline ends. CDR3 length: 14 residues. TCRdb re-derived calls from the 5' RACE reads in MiXCR, one entry per CDR3 protein. The sample includes under 30,000 distinct CDR3 sequences, 7.9% seen only once; the top ten take almost 30%. The chain employs TRBV5-1 and TRBJ2-5; D remains ambiguous. The sample comprised blood. The source of this sequence is a male donor with ankylosing spondylitis or in good health (not recorded which). Here the CDR3 reads CASSLARRGDTQYF. The CDR3 DNA follows: TGCGCCAGCAGCTTGGCCAGGAGAGGAGACACCCAGTACTTC.